This passage covers 26 T cell receptor beta chains from one sample sequenced in a study of T cell repertoires in cytomegalovirus infection. No antigens are known for them. A single record per CDR3 protein comes from TCRdb applying MiXCR to the reads. The sample holds 150,000 to 200,000 distinct CDR3 sequences; about 20% are singletons and the top ten take 25%. Sequenced here: CD8+ T cells from cultured PBMCs, sampled from culture after CMV antigen stimulation. These receptors were obtained from a human donor in good health (CMV status not recorded). Some clones in this sample may be carry-over from other donors' samples.

This clonotype was seen only a few times. The chain couples TRBV4-2 to TRBJ2-7, with a weak D call TRBD1 (6 bases). V was clipped by 3 bases and J by 5 bases, with 11 bases between them. The CDR3 has 13 amino acids. Per the germline V gene, CDR1 is LGHNA and CDR2 is YNFKEQ. CDR3 bases: TGTGCCAGCAGCCAGGAACAGGGCCACGAGCAGTACTTC. Its translation: CASSQEQGHEQYF.

V usage is TRBV20-1 and J usage is TRBJ2-3; TRBD1 matches at 7 bases. Germline CDR1 is DFQATT and CDR2 is SNEGSKA (reference sequence). The CDR3 totals 18 residues. Unmatched junction bases numbered 18, after V lost 6 bases and J lost 0 bases. CDR3 loop: CSAQQGSRIHGSTDTQYF. CDR3 DNA sequence: TGCAGTGCCCAACAGGGGAGTCGGATCCATGGAAGCACAGATACGCAGTATTTT.

V and J are TRBV28 and TRBJ1-1, with 8 bases aligning to TRBD1. V lost 6 bases to trimming and J lost 7 bases; unmatched junction nucleotides: 13. The CDR3 has 15 amino acids. CDR1 and CDR2 from the germline V gene are MDHEN and SYDVKM. CDR3 sequence reads: CASRELDRVFGEAFF. CDR3 nucleotide sequence: TGTGCCAGCAGGGAATTGGACAGGGTATTTGGTGAAGCTTTCTTT.

This chain joins TRBV4-1 and TRBJ1-1; D possibly corresponds to TRBD1 (6 bases). This CDR3 region has 14 residues. V lost 2 bases and J lost 5, with 12 bases in between. The V gene's germline CDR1 is MGHRA and CDR2 YSYEKL. The CDR3: CASSQPTGSTEAFF. CDR3 nucleotide sequence: TGCGCCAGCAGCCAACCGACAGGCTCTACTGAAGCTTTCTTT.

This clonotype was picked up a small number of times. The chain links TRBV29-1 to TRBJ1-2; D not resolved. Germline values: CDR1 SQVTM, CDR2 ANQGSEA. This CDR3 comprises 12 residues. With 6 bases removed from V and 3 bases from J, the gap between germline ends came to 11 bases. CDR3 residues: CSVPRRDYGYTF. DNA for the CDR3: TGCAGCGTCCCGCGGAGGGACTATGGCTACACCTTC.

The chain recombines TRBV2 with TRBJ2-4; D is possibly TRBD1 or TRBD2 (6 bases each). Germline values: CDR1 SNHLY, CDR2 FYNNEI. The germline V and J ends were trimmed by 1 base and 0 bases, with 10 bases remaining between them. The CDR3 is made up of 16 amino acids. Here the CDR3 reads CASSEEGGLAKNIQYF. The CDR3, as DNA: TGTGCCAGCAGTGAAGAAGGGGGGCTAGCCAAAAACATTCAGTACTTC. Using reference TRBV2 and TRBJ2-4 for the parts outside the CDR3, the full variable domain is EPEVTQTPSHQVTQMGQEVILRCVPISNHLYFYWYRQILGQKVEFLVSFYNNEISEKSEIFDDQFSVERPDGSNFTLKIRSTKLEDSAMYFCASSEEGGLAKNIQYFGAGTRLSVL.

The rearrangement links TRBV4-1 to TRBJ2-7; D uncertain. CDR3 length equals 14 residues. The V gene's germline CDR1 is MGHRA and CDR2 YSYEKL. The germline V and J ends were trimmed by 1 base and 1 base, with 8 bases remaining between them. The CDR3, as DNA: TGCGCCAGCAGCCAAGTGCCGAATTCCTACGAGCAGTACTTC. It codes for CASSQVPNSYEQYF.

This clonotype was counted a single time. The chain combines TRBV6-1 with TRBJ1-1; D unclear. Germline V gives CDR1 MNHNS, CDR2 SASEGT. The CDR3 runs to 13 residues. The V gene lost 2 bases and the J gene lost 3 bases, with 7 bases spanning the gap. DNA of the CDR3: TGTGCCAGCAGTGAAATCCGGTACACTGAAGCTTTCTTT. Protein: CASSEIRYTEAFF.

The rearrangement joins TRBV4-3 to TRBJ2-3; TRBD1 matches 8 bases. Germline V gene sequence: CDR1 LGHNA, CDR2 YSLEER. The CDR3 has 14 residues. V dropped 11 bases and J dropped 2; count of bases not matched to a gene: 9. The CDR3 region has the DNA TGCGCCGTAGGGGAGACAGGGGCCACAGATACGCAGTATTTT. Its translation is CAVGETGATDTQYF.

V gene TRBV4-3 combines with J gene TRBJ2-7, with 7 positions matching TRBD1. The CDR3 is 15 amino acids. CDR1 and CDR2 (germline): LGHNA, YSLEER. The V gene end was trimmed by 0 bases and the J gene end by 3 bases; junction bases not matched to a gene: 5. Here the CDR3 DNA reads TGCGCCAGCAGCCAAGAAGGGGGCGGGTTCTACGAGCAGTACTTC. Translated, it gives CASSQEGGGFYEQYF.

The chain couples TRBV4-1 to TRBJ1-1; unclear D gene. From germline, CDR1 is MGHRA and CDR2 YSYEKL. Deletions cut 3 bases from V and 4 bases from J, with 9 bases between. This CDR3 has 13 residues. The CDR3 DNA follows: TGCGCCAGCAGCCAGCAGTCATCCACTGAAGCTTTCTTT. Its translation: CASSQQSSTEAFF.

This clonotype was picked up a small number of times. V usage is TRBV5-1 and J usage is TRBJ1-5, with D unresolved. Deletions cut 5 bases from V and 1 base from J, with 10 bases between. Germline CDR1 reads SGHRS; CDR2 reads YFSETQ. The CDR3 spans 14 residues. Written as DNA, the CDR3 is TGCGCCAGCAGGCTCGAATGGAGCAATCAGCCCCAGCATTTT. Translated, it gives CASRLEWSNQPQHF.

The chain couples TRBV4-1 to TRBJ2-1; D might be TRBD1 or TRBD2, each matching 6 bases. V gave up 3 bases and J gave up 4 bases, with 13 bases separating them. The germline gives CDR1 MGHRA, CDR2 YSYEKL. This CDR3 has 15 amino acids. The CDR3 bases are TGCGCCAGCAGCCAGGCGGGACACATATACAATGAGCAGTTCTTC. Its protein is CASSQAGHIYNEQFF.

The CDR3 loop reads CASSLAPTSGGSYEQYF. Written as DNA, the CDR3 is TGTGCCAGCAGCTTAGCCCCGACTAGCGGGGGCTCCTACGAGCAGTACTTC. This sequence joins TRBV7-7 and TRBJ2-7; 12 bases line up with TRBD2. The ends lost 0 bases at V and 0 bases at J; junction bases unmatched: 3. The V gene's germline CDR1 is SSHAT and CDR2 FNYEAQ (reference sequence). The CDR3 contains 17 residues.

This chain connects TRBV6-8 to TRBJ1-5, with a tentative D call TRBD1 (6 bases). Between the trimmed V and J ends, which lost 2 bases and 4 bases, there was a span of 12 bases. There are 15 residues in the CDR3. CDR1 MNHGY and CDR2 SAAAGT come from the germline V gene. DNA of the CDR3: TGTGCCAGCAGTTACACGACAGGCAAGAATCAGCCCCAGCATTTT. It specifies CASSYTTGKNQPQHF.

This chain joins TRBV27 and TRBJ2-7; 8 positions agree with TRBD1. The trim removed 2 bases at V and 9 bases at J, leaving 9 bases unmatched. The germline V gene has CDR1 MNHEY and CDR2 SMNVEV (reference sequence). CDR3 size: 14 residues. CDR3 region: CASSLPGGQRTQYF. CDR3 sequence (DNA): TGTGCCAGCAGTTTACCAGGGGGCCAGCGAACGCAGTACTTC.

This clonotype has just a few counts. The chain uses TRBV7-2 and TRBJ2-7; D is ambiguous. Trimming removed 8 bases from V and 3 bases from J, with 14 bases in between. This CDR3 has 13 amino acids. CDR1 is SGHTA and CDR2 is FQGNSA in the germline V gene. The CDR3 DNA reads TGTGCCAGCCACGGGTATCCCGACTACGAGCAGTACTTC. Translated, it gives CASHGYPDYEQYF.

The sample holds a few counts of this clonotype. The V gene is TRBV19, the J gene TRBJ1-1, with TRBD1 matching 7 bases. From germline, CDR1 is LNHDA and CDR2 SQIVND (reference sequence). Trimming took 1 base from V and 0 from J; bases not matched to a gene: 5. The CDR3 is made up of 16 amino acids. In nucleotides, the CDR3 is TGTGCCAGTAGTATAGGGGGACAGAAGCTGAACACTGAAGCTTTCTTT. This gives the protein CASSIGGQKLNTEAFF.

The sample holds a few counts of this clonotype. The chain is built from TRBV12-3 or TRBV12-4 and TRBJ1-6, with unresolved D. The CDR3 sequence is 11 residues long. V was trimmed by 6 bases and J by 14 bases, leaving 11 bases between them. In DNA form, the CDR3 reads TGTGCCAGCAGCGAAAGTTCGGCCCTCCACTTT. Protein sequence: CASSESSALHF.

In its sample, this clonotype was seen a few times. The V gene is TRBV4-3, the J gene TRBJ1-5; 9 nucleotides match TRBD1. CDR3 length: 19 amino acids. J was trimmed by 0 bases and V by 1 base; bases with no gene match: 10. The germline V gene encodes CDR1 LGHNA and CDR2 YSLEER. CDR3 sequence: CASSQGVGTGRYSNQPQHF. The CDR3 nucleotides are TGCGCCAGCAGCCAAGGTGTGGGGACAGGGAGGTATAGCAATCAGCCCCAGCATTTT.

V gene TRBV7-3 combines with J gene TRBJ2-5; TRBD1 or TRBD2 may be the D gene (6 bases each). CDR3 length: 14 residues. The germline CDR1 and CDR2 sequences are SGHTA and FQGTGA. Trimming pared 3 bases from V and 5 bases from J, leaving 13 bases between. CDR3: CASSLAGAGETQYF. CDR3 nucleotide sequence: TGTGCCAGCAGCTTGGCAGGGGCGGGGGAGACCCAGTACTTC.

V is TRBV7-2 and J is TRBJ2-7, with 11 bases lining up with TRBD2. This CDR3 contains 15 residues. Germline V gene lookup returns CDR1 SGHTA and CDR2 FQGNSA. The V and J ends lost 5 bases and 4 bases, in that order; junction bases with no gene match: 7. This chain's CDR3 is CASSKTSGAVYEQYF. In DNA form, the CDR3 reads TGTGCCAGCAGCAAGACTAGCGGGGCGGTGTACGAGCAGTACTTC.

This chain links TRBV7-2 with TRBJ1-4, with D perhaps TRBD1 (6 bases). This CDR3 spans 18 amino acids. Trimming left V 1 base short and J 0 bases short, with 15 bases between. Germline CDR1 is SGHTA and CDR2 is FQGNSA. The chain's CDR3 is CASSLEHRVGATNEKLFF. As DNA, the CDR3 is TGTGCCAGCAGCTTAGAGCACAGGGTCGGGGCAACTAATGAAAAACTGTTTTTT.

CDR3 in DNA: TGCAGCGTTGAAGACCAACAGGGAGCGCTGTACCAAGAGACCCAGTACTTC. Its protein is CSVEDQQGALYQETQYF. The genes are TRBV29-1 and TRBJ2-5; a weak D match, TRBD1 (6 bases). The V gene's germline CDR1 is SQVTM and CDR2 ANQGSEA. Trimming removed 0 bases from V and 0 bases from J, with 17 bases in between. The CDR3 loop spans 17 amino acids.

The sample holds a few counts of this clonotype. The chain has TRBV12-3 or TRBV12-4 and TRBJ2-7, with a weak D call TRBD1 (6 bases). The V end was cut by 5 bases, the J end by 0 bases, with 17 bases between. The CDR3 spans 16 residues. The CDR3 DNA reads as TGTGCCAGCAGTCCGGGACCAGGACAGTACTCCTACGAGCAGTACTTC. This gives the protein CASSPGPGQYSYEQYF.

For this clonotype: One junction end does not reproduce the germline sequence, and a read error may be involved. The rearrangement joins TRBV6-6 to TRBJ2-5, with D possibly matching TRBD2 (5 bases). Looked up from germline, CDR1 is MNHNY and CDR2 is SVGAGI (reference sequence). This CDR3 contains 14 residues. The CDR3, as DNA: TGTGCCAGTAGTTACTCTCCTAGCTTAGAGACCCAGTACTTC. It encodes CASSYSPSLETQYF.